A single sample gave rise to the 5 T cell receptor beta chains below, sequenced in a study of T-cell reconstitution after alpha-beta-depleted transplantation in children. As it was prepared, the TCRbeta library received unique molecular identifiers. In TCRdb, the PCR reads were re-called with MiXCR into one record per CDR3 protein. The top ten clones hold around 23% of a sample with 95,000 to 120,000 distinct CDR3 sequences, approximately 6.6% of them seen once. Sequencing was performed on PBMCs, mostly from graft donor cells, taken 360 days after TCRalphabeta/CD19-depleted stem cell transplant. The receptors come from a male patient aged 2 to 10 who had a stem cell transplant for acute lymphoblastic leukemia, so the T cells may come from the graft donor.

This clonotype was counted at least ten times. J is TRBJ2-3 and V is TRBV7-8; 10 nucleotides agree with TRBD2. With 1 base clipped from V and 2 bases from J, the junction kept 6 bases outside the gene matches. The CDR3 spans 17 residues. Germline CDR1 is SGHVS and CDR2 is FQNEAQ. CDR3 nucleotide sequence: TGTGCCAGCAGCTTAGTCGGACTAGCGGTTCTCACAGATACGCAGTATTTT. Its translation: CASSLVGLAVLTDTQYF.

This clonotype was seen ten or more times. V gene TRBV5-6 combines with J gene TRBJ2-7, with D perhaps TRBD1 (6 bases). The V end was cut by 2 bases, the J end by 2 bases, with 14 bases between. The V gene's germline CDR1 is SGHDT and CDR2 YYEEEE. This CDR3 spans 15 amino acids. CDR3 protein: CASSFSLTGPYEQYF. CDR3 sequence (DNA): TGTGCCAGCAGCTTCTCCTTGACAGGCCCCTACGAGCAGTACTTC.

This clonotype was seen repeatedly, ten times or more. The chain links TRBV10-3 to TRBJ2-7; TRBD1 is a possible D gene (6 bases). The germline gives CDR1 ENHRY, CDR2 SYGVKD. The CDR3 spans 10 residues. The V gene lost 8 bases and the J gene lost 10 bases, with 12 bases spanning the gap. The CDR3 DNA reads TGTGCCATCCTCAGGGGAGCACAGTACTTC. Translating it yields CAILRGAQYF.

This clonotype has a handful of counts. This sequence joins TRBV28 and TRBJ1-4, with 7 bases matching TRBD1. The germline V gene has CDR1 MDHEN and CDR2 SYDVKM. The CDR3 is made up of 16 amino acids. After removal of 5 bases from V and 4 bases from J, the junction contained 10 bases not matched to a gene. CDR3 sequence (DNA): TGTGCCAGCAGTGGGAACAGGGGATCACTTAATGAAAAACTGTTTTTT. It yields the protein CASSGNRGSLNEKLFF.

This clonotype showed up many times. The chain recombines TRBV11-2 with TRBJ1-5; D remains ambiguous. CDR3 length: 15 residues. Between the trimmed V and J ends, which lost 1 base and 1 base, there was a span of 8 bases. Germline assignment: CDR1 SGHAT and CDR2 FQNNGV. In DNA form, the CDR3 reads TGTGCCAGCAGCTTAGGAGGGAAGAGCAATCAGCCCCAGCATTTT. Translation gives CASSLGGKSNQPQHF.